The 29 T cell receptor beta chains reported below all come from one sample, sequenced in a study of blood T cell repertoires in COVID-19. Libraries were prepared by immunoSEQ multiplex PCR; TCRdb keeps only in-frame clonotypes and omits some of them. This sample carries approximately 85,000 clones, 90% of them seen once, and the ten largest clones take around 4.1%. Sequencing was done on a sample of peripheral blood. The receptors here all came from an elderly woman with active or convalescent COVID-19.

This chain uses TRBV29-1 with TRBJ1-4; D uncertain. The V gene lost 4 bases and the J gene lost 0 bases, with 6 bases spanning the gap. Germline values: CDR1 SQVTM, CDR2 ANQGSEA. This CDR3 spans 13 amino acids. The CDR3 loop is CSVVSATNEKLFF. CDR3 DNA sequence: TGCAGCGTTGTCAGTGCAACTAATGAAAAACTGTTTTTT. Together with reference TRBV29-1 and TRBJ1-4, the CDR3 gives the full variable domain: SAVISQKPSRDICQRGTSLTIQCQVDSQVTMMFWYRQQPGQSLTLIATANQGSEATYESGFVIDKFPISRPNLTFSTLTVSNMSPEDSSIYLCSVVSATNEKLFFGSGTQLSVL.

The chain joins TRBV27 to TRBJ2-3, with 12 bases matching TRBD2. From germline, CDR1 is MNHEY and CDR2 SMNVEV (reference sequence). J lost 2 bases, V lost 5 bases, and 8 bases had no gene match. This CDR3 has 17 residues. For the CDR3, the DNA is TGTGCCAGCAGTCCTCAGACTAGCGGGAGTTCCACAGATACGCAGTATTTT. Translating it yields CASSPQTSGSSTDTQYF.

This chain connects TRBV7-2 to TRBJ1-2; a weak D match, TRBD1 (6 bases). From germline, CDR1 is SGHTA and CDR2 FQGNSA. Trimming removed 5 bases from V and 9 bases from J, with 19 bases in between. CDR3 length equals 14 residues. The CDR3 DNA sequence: TGTGCCAGCAGCCCACAGGGTAACGGGCTCAGCTACACCTTC. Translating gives CASSPQGNGLSYTF.

The CDR3 bases are TGTGCCAGTACACACGCCGGGACAAAATCTAACTATGGCTACACCTTC. Its translation is CASTHAGTKSNYGYTF. This rearrangement joins TRBV19 to TRBJ1-2; D perhaps matches TRBD1 (6 bases). The V end was cut by 7 bases, the J end by 0 bases, with 18 bases between. Germline-derived CDR1 and CDR2 are LNHDA and SQIVND (reference sequence). CDR3 size: 16 residues.

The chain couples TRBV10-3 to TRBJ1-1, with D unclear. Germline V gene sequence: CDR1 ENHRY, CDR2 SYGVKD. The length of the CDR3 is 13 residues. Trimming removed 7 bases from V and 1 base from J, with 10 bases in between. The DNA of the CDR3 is TGTGCCATCATGAATCGGGAGAACACTGAAGCTTTCTTT. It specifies CAIMNRENTEAFF.

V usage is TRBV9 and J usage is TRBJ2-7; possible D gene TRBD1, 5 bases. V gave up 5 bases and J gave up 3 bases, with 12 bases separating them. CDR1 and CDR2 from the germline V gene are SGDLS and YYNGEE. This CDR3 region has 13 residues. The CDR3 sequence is CASSSGANYEQYF. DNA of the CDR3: TGTGCCAGCAGTTCTGGGGCTAACTACGAGCAGTACTTC.

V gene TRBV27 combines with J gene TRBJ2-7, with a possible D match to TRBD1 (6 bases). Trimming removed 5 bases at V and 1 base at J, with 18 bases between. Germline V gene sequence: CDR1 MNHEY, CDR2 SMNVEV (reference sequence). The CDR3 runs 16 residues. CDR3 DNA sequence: TGTGCCAGCAGTCCCGGCCACGGGACACGGTCCTACGAGCAGTACTTC. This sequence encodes CASSPGHGTRSYEQYF.

CDR3 nucleotide sequence: TGTGCCAGCTCACCACCGGGGAGGGGACCGGTTAATGAAAAACTGTTTTTT. The encoded protein is CASSPPGRGPVNEKLFF. The rearrangement links TRBV18 to TRBJ1-4; D perhaps matches TRBD1 (5 bases). V shed 0 bases and J shed 4 bases, with 15 bases lying between them. The CDR3 runs 17 residues. Germline V lookup: CDR1 KGHSH, CDR2 LQKENI.

The CDR3 loop is CSVQSLAGTGELFF. The CDR3 DNA is TGCAGCGTTCAATCCCTAGCGGGAACCGGGGAGCTGTTTTTT. The V and J genes are TRBV29-1 and TRBJ2-2; 9 nucleotides agree with TRBD2. Germline CDR1 and CDR2: SQVTM and ANQGSEA. Trimming at V came to 5 bases and at J to 5 bases, leaving 6 bases not matched to a gene. The CDR3 spans 14 residues.

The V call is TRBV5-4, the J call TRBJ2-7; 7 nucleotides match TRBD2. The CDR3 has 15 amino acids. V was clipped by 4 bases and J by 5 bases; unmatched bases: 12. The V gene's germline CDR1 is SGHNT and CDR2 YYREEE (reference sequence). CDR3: CASSPQVGGGHEQYF. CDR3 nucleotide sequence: TGTGCCAGCAGCCCTCAGGTGGGGGGAGGGCACGAGCAGTACTTC.

This chain's CDR3 is CAIGDTRMNTEAFF. As DNA, the CDR3 is TGTGCCATTGGGGACACACGCATGAACACTGAAGCTTTCTTT. This rearrangement joins TRBV6-5 to TRBJ1-1; D may be TRBD1 (6 bases). This CDR3 spans 14 amino acids. The germline V and J ends were trimmed by 10 bases and 0 bases, with 15 bases remaining between them. From germline, CDR1 is MNHEY and CDR2 SVGAGI.

The CDR3 sequence is CASGSGGISYEQYF. CDR3 DNA: TGTGCCAGCGGTAGCGGGGGAATCTCCTACGAGCAGTACTTC. This chain uses TRBV6-5 with TRBJ2-7, with TRBD2 matching over 9 bases. The CDR3 is made up of 14 amino acids. Germline CDR1 MNHEY, CDR2 SVGAGI. The V segment lost 8 bases and the J segment 0 bases; nucleotides outside the gene matches: 5.

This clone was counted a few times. The CDR3 protein is CASSQDLLAVQYF. The CDR3 DNA sequence: TGTGCCAGCAGCCAAGATCTCCTAGCCGTTCAGTACTTC. This sequence joins TRBV4-2 and TRBJ2-7, with D maybe TRBD2 (5 bases). This CDR3 is 13 amino acids long. The ends were cut back, 0 bases at V and 10 bases at J, with 13 bases in the middle. Germline CDR1 and CDR2: LGHNA and YNFKEQ.

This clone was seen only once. The CDR3, as DNA: TGCAGCGCCTTGACAGGGAGCTCCTACAATGAGCAGTTCTTC. It yields the protein CSALTGSSYNEQFF. V is TRBV29-1 and J is TRBJ2-1, with 7 bases aligning to TRBD1. After removal of 7 bases from V and 0 bases from J, the junction contained 6 bases not matched to a gene. In germline, CDR1 is SQVTM, CDR2 ANQGSEA. The CDR3 length is 14 residues.

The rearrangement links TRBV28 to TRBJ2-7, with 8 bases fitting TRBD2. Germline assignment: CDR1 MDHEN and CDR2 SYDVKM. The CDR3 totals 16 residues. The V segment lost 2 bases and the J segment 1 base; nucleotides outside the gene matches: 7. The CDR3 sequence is CASSLLGGGNSYEQYF. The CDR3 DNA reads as TGTGCCAGCAGTTTACTCGGGGGGGGAAATTCCTACGAGCAGTACTTC.

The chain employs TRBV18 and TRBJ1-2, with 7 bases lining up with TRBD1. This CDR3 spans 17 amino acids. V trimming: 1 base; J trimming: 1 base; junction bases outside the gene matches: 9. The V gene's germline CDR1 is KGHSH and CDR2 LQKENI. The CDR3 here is CASSPLAGTAFNYGYTF. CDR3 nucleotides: TGTGCCAGCTCACCACTGGCCGGGACAGCCTTTAACTATGGCTACACCTTC.

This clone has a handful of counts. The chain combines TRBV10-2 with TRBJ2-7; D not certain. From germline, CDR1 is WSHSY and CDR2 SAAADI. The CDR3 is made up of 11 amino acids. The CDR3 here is CTSSVGYEQYF. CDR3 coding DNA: TGCACTTCCAGCGTCGGCTACGAGCAGTACTTC.

CDR3 region: CATSRDLSGNEQFF. CDR3 nucleotide sequence: TGTGCCACCAGCAGAGATCTTAGCGGGAATGAGCAGTTCTTC. V is TRBV15 and J is TRBJ2-1; 7 bases are shared with TRBD2. Germline-derived CDR1 and CDR2 are LNHNV and YYDKDF (reference sequence). The trim removed 0 bases at V and 7 bases at J, leaving 3 bases unmatched. CDR3 length equals 14 residues.

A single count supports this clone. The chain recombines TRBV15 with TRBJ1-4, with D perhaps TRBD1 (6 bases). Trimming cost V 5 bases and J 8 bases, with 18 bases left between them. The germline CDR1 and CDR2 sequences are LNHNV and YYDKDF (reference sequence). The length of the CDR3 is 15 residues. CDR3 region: CATSGHTGSREKLFF. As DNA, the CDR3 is TGTGCCACCAGCGGCCACACAGGGTCTCGGGAAAAACTGTTTTTT.

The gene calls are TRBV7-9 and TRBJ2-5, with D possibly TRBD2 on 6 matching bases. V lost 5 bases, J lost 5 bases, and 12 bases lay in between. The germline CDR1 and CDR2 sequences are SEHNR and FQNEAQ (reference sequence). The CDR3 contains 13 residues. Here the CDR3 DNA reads TGTGCCAGCAGCCTAACCCGGGAGGAGACCCAGTACTTC. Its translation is CASSLTREETQYF.

The DNA for the CDR3 is TGTGCCAGCAGTTATCAGGGACTATTCACAGATACGCAGTATTTT. It specifies CASSYQGLFTDTQYF. This chain joins TRBV6-5 and TRBJ2-3; 7 bases line up with TRBD2. This CDR3 comprises 15 residues. After removal of 3 bases from V and 2 bases from J, the junction contained 5 bases not matched to a gene. Germline values: CDR1 MNHEY, CDR2 SVGAGI.

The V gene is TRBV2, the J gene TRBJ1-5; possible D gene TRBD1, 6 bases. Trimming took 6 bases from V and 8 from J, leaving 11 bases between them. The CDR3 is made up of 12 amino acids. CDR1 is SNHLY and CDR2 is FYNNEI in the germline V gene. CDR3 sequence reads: CASRDSAEPQHF. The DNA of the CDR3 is TGTGCCAGCAGGGACAGCGCCGAGCCCCAGCATTTT.

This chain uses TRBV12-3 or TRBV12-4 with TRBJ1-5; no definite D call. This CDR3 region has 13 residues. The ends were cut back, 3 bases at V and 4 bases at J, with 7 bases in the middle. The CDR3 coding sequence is TGTGCCAGCAGTTTTAGAGGGAATCAGCCCCAGCATTTT. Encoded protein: CASSFRGNQPQHF.

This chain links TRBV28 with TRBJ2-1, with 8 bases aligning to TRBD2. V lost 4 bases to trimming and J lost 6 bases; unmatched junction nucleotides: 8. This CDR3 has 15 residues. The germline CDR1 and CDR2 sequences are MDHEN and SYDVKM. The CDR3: CASSSFGLARNEQFF. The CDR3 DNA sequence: TGTGCCAGCAGTTCCTTCGGACTAGCTCGCAATGAGCAGTTCTTC.

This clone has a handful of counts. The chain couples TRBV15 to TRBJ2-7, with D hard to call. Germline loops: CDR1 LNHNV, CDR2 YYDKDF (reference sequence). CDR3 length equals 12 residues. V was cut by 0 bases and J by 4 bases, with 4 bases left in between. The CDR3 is CATSRDYYEQYF. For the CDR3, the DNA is TGTGCCACCAGCAGAGATTATTACGAGCAGTACTTC.

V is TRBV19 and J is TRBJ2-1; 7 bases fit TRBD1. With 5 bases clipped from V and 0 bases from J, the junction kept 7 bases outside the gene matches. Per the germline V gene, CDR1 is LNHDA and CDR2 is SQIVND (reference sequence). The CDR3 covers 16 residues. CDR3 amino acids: CASSGQGVSSYNEQFF. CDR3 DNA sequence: TGTGCCAGTAGTGGGCAGGGGGTGAGCTCCTACAATGAGCAGTTCTTC. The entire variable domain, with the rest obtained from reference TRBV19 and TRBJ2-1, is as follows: DGGITQSPKYLFRKEGQNVTLSCEQNLNHDAMYWYRQDPGQGLRLIYYSQIVNDFQKGDIAEGYSVSREKKESFPLTVTSAQKNPTAFYLCASSGQGVSSYNEQFFGPGTRLTVL.

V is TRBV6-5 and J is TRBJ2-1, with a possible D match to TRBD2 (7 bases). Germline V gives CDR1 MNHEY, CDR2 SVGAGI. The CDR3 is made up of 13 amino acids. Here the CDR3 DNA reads TGTGCTACCTTGGGGGGGCTTGACAATGAGCAGTTCTTC. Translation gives CATLGGLDNEQFF.

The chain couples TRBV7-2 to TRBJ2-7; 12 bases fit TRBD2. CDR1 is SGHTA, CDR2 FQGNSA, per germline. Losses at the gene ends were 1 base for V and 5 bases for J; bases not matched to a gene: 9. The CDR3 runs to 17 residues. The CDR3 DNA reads TGTGCCAGCAGCTTAGAAAGCTTGACTAGCGGGAGAGACGAGCAGTACTTC. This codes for CASSLESLTSGRDEQYF.

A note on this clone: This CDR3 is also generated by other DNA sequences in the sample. This CDR3 reads CASSQGLADSYNEQFF. DNA of the CDR3: TGTGCCAGCAGCCAAGGACTAGCGGACTCCTACAATGAGCAGTTCTTC. The V call is TRBV5-4, the J call TRBJ2-1; TRBD2 aligns across 10 bases. There are 16 residues in the CDR3. The V gene end was trimmed by 4 bases and the J gene end by 0 bases; junction bases not matched to a gene: 4. Germline lookup yields CDR1 SGHNT and CDR2 YYREEE (reference sequence).